This T cell receptor (beta chain) was recorded in a study of human CD8 memory T cell subsets. The CDR3 covers 16 residues. CDR1 SGHDN and CDR2 FVKESK come from the germline V gene. Note on this clonotype: Its matching antigen is unknown.

TCR beta was sequenced from UMI-tagged 5' RACE libraries. TCRdb re-called the 5' RACE reads and gives one entry per CDR3 protein, without DNA. The table lists thousands of distinct CDR3 sequences. The authors enriched total CD8+ T cells by negative magnetic separation. General study points: No chain other than the T cell receptor beta chain was sequenced. Chao1 estimates pointed to stem-like memory T cells having more diversity than precursor exhausted T cells did. When compared with each other, stem-like memory and precursor exhausted T cell repertoires showed minimal overlap.

This receptor was identified in a human donor in good health. Material for sequencing was CD8+ T cells from PBMCs. The rearrangement joins TRBV14 to TRBJ2-5; TCRdb selects TRBD1, and the lack of DNA leaves this call unchecked. The CDR3 sequence is CASSRWDEGNQETQYF.